These T cell receptor beta chains were read from a single sample in a study of technical replicates of blood from several donors. The assay was immunoSEQ multiplex PCR, and TCRdb's table has in-frame clones only and misses some. The top ten clones hold 3% to 4% of a sample with 55,000 to 75,000 clones, 91% of them seen once. Material for sequencing was PBMCs. Every receptor here comes from a human donor in good health. Some clones in this sample may be carry-over from other donors' samples. The conserved cysteine and the conserved F or W are not part of the CDR3 here. D genes are given only for firm matches.

j_call	v_call	d_call	cdr3_aa
TRBJ2-2	TRBV7-9	.	ASSSKTSTGELF
TRBJ1-3	TRBV5-4	TRBD1	ASSRGQGASGNTIY
TRBJ1-6	TRBV19	.	ASSIGPQSPLH
TRBJ2-5	TRBV4-3	.	ASSPRLEQTQY
TRBJ1-2	TRBV23-1	.	ASSWGGGGYGYT
TRBJ2-1	TRBV4-1	.	ASSQASAAYNEQF
TRBJ2-7	TRBV4-1	.	ASSREPSVVGGFSHFYEQY
TRBJ2-1	TRBV4-3	TRBD2	ASSRAGGGDEQF
TRBJ2-7	TRBV4-3	TRBD2	ASSQGILWRELPSYEQY
TRBJ1-1	TRBV6-5	.	ASSYGPNTEAF
TRBJ1-1	TRBV6-5	TRBD1	ASSGTGTGRPEAF
TRBJ2-1	TRBV7-6	.	ASSPVLNEQF
TRBJ2-1	TRBV6-1	TRBD2	ASSSGTSGNNEQF
TRBJ2-3	TRBV7-8	TRBD2	ASSLESGRGSWDTQY
TRBJ1-2	TRBV7-8	TRBD1	ASSLERLGQGFGYT
TRBJ2-2	TRBV10-3	TRBD2	AISELRGGLAGANTGELF
TRBJ2-7	TRBV7-2	.	ASSPWDNSYEQY
TRBJ2-5	TRBV28	TRBD2	ASAADSGGASEETQY
TRBJ2-3	TRBV4-1	TRBD2	ASSQSSTSGSFSDTQY
TRBJ2-5	TRBV6-6	TRBD2	ASSYSTSGGSETQY
TRBJ1-6	TRBV27	.	ASSPYPRVELSSPLH
TRBJ1-2	TRBV2	TRBD1	ASRAIQGVGGYGYT
TRBJ1-6	TRBV12-5	.	ASGWGAPLH
TRBJ2-7	TRBV7-9	TRBD1	ASSLDRGIIEQY
TRBJ2-7	TRBV5-1	TRBD2	ASSSSGGAYEQY
TRBJ1-1	TRBV6-6	TRBD1	ASNITGATEAF
TRBJ1-2	TRBV2	.	ASSVSGFSESSYT